This T cell receptor (beta chain) was sequenced in a study of regulatory T cells in long-lasting Graves disease. Study results and limitations: Analysis covered peripheral blood alone, not thyroid tissue. TRBV28, TRBJ1-2 and TRBJ2-5 emerged as the favored segments in persistent disease.

Trimming cost V 5 bases and J 7 bases; bases outside gene matches: 8. This CDR3 spans 14 amino acids. Germline assignment: CDR1 SEHNR and CDR2 FQNEAQ (reference sequence). Time point noted: newly diagnosed GD, antithyroid drugs for less than 3 months. From RNA extracted from PBMCs, the TCR library was made. Ten or more counts support this clonotype. Its antigen is unidentified. The authors built TCR beta libraries using iRepertoire HTBI primers and Arm-PCR of CDR3 regions. TCRdb called the multiplex PCR reads again in MiXCR, with one record for every CDR3 protein. The profile shows 400,000 to 450,000 distinct CDR3 sequences, about 17% of them singletons. Separately, the same data were catalogued under a study of T cells in Graves' hyperthyroidism and ophthalmopathy. That source notes: Absent ophthalmopathy progression within 18 months defined stable Graves' hyperthyroidism. The HTBI primer set served for first-round RT-PCR of the TCR CDR3.

This chain connects TRBV7-9 to TRBJ2-1; TRBD1 aligns across 7 bases. The sequencing here drew on peripheral blood mononuclear cells (PBMCs), taken at new diagnosis, from a patient treated with antithyroid drugs. This receptor was obtained from a young woman with Graves disease. CDR3 in amino acids: CASSDRVTSNEQFF. The CDR3 coding sequence is TGTGCCAGCAGCGACAGGGTCACCTCAAATGAGCAGTTCTTC. Full variable domain (outside the CDR3, taken from reference TRBV7-9 and TRBJ2-1): DTGVSQNPRHKITKRGQNVTFRCDPISEHNRLYWYRQTLGQGPEFLTYFQNEAQLEKSRLLSDRFSAERPKGSFSTLEIQRTEQGDSAMYLCASSDRVTSNEQFFGPGTRLTVL.